The 5 T cell receptor beta chains presented below share a single source sample, sequenced in a study of identical twins. Each CDR3 protein gets one entry after TCRdb re-called the 5' RACE reads with MiXCR. The data contain fewer than 250,000 distinct CDR3 sequences, approximately 9% of them singletons. The sequenced sample was memory (CD45RO+) T cells sorted from blood. These receptors were collected from a woman younger than 35 in good health.

This clonotype occurred many times. This sequence joins TRBV12-3 or TRBV12-4 and TRBJ1-2; no definite D call. CDR3 length: 15 amino acids. The V end lost 4 bases, the J end lost 4 bases, and 16 bases lay between the germline ends. CDR3: CASSSPSAGLYGYTF. CDR3 sequence (DNA): TGTGCCAGCAGTTCCCCTTCGGCGGGCCTCTATGGCTACACCTTC.

This chain uses TRBV27 with TRBJ1-6; a weak D match, TRBD1 (6 bases). The ends were cut back, 6 bases at V and 10 bases at J, with 19 bases in the middle. The length of the CDR3 is 15 residues. The germline CDR1 and CDR2 sequences are MNHEY and SMNVEV (reference sequence). CDR3 sequence reads: CASRRSRSGGSPLHF. CDR3 coding DNA: TGTGCCAGCAGGAGAAGCCGTTCCGGGGGCTCACCCCTCCACTTT.

In its sample, this clonotype was seen a few times. The chain recombines TRBV6-2 or TRBV6-3 with TRBJ2-3; D unresolved. The V gene's germline CDR1 is MNHEY and CDR2 SVGEGT. The length of the CDR3 is 13 residues. V dropped 7 bases and J dropped 2 bases, with 10 bases sitting between them. The CDR3 reads CASISGSTDTQYF. The CDR3 region has the DNA TGTGCCAGCATCAGTGGCTCCACAGATACGCAGTATTTT.

There are a few counts of this clonotype. The chain combines TRBV29-1 with TRBJ2-5; TRBD2 might be the D (6 bases). Germline CDR1 reads SQVTM; CDR2 reads ANQGSEA. The CDR3 is made up of 16 amino acids. Trimming pared 0 bases from V and 1 base from J, leaving 15 bases between. CDR3 bases: TGCAGCGTTGAAGATCTGGGGCAGGGAGGCCAAGAGACCCAGTACTTC. This codes for CSVEDLGQGGQETQYF.

The rearrangement joins TRBV20-1 to TRBJ2-1; D unclear. This CDR3 has 15 residues. V was cut by 5 bases and J by 10 bases, with 24 bases left in between. CDR1 and CDR2 from the germline V gene are DFQATT and SNEGSKA (reference sequence). CDR3 in amino acids: CSALQPDANGREQFF. Written as DNA, the CDR3 is TGCAGTGCTCTACAACCGGACGCGAACGGAAGAGAGCAGTTCTTC.